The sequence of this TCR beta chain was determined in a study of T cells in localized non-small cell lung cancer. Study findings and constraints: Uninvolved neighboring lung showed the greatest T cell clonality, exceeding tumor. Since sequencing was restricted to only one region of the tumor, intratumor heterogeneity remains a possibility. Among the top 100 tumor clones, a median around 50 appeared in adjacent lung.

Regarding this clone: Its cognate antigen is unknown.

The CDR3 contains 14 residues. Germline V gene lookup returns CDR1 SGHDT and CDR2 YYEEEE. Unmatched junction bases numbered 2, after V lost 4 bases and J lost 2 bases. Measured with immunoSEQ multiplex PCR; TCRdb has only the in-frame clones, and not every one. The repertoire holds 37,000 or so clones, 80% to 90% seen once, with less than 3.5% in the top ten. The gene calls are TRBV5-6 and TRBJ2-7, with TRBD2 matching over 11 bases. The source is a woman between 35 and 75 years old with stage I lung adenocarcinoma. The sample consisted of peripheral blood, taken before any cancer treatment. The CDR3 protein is CASSQTSGAYEQYF. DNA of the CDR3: TGTGCCAGCAGCCAGACTAGCGGGGCCTACGAGCAGTACTTC.